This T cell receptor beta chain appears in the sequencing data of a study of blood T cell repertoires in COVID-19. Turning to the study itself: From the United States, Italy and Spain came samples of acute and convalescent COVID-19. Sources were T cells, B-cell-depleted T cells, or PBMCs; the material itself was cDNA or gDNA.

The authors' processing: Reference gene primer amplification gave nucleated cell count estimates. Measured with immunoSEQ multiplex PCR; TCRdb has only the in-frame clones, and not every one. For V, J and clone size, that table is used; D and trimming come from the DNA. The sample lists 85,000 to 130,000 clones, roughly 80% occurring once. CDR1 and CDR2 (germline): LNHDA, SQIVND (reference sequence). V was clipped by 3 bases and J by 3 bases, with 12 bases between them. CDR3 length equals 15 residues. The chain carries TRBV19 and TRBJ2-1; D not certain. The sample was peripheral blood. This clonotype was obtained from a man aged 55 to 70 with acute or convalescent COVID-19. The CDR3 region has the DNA TGTGCCAGTAGTATCATCCAGCGCGACTACAATGAGCAGTTCTTC. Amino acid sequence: CASSIIQRDYNEQFF.